This T cell receptor (beta chain) is drawn from a study of OX40 agonist ivuxolimab in advanced cancers. CDR3 length: 13 amino acids. Germline loops: CDR1 SGHTA, CDR2 FQGTGA. Trimming took 5 bases from V and 5 from J, leaving 11 bases between them. Libraries were prepared by immunoSEQ multiplex PCR; TCRdb keeps only in-frame clonotypes and omits some of them. The sample contains about 51,000 clones, around 77% of which appear only once. The chain links TRBV7-3 to TRBJ2-3, with D perhaps assigned TRBD1 or TRBD2 (5 bases each). The receptor was isolated from an adult with an advanced solid tumor such as melanoma, head and neck, liver or kidney cancer. Sequenced material: CD4+ or CD8+ T cells sorted from blood, taken in a trial of the OX40 agonist ivuxolimab. The CDR3 protein is CASSRDRQDTQYF. The CDR3 DNA reads as TGTGCCAGCAGCAGGGACCGCCAAGATACGCAGTATTTT. The entire variable domain, with the rest obtained from reference TRBV7-3 and TRBJ2-3, is as follows: GAGVSQTPSNKVTEKGKYVELRCDPISGHTALYWYRQSLGQGPEFLIYFQGTGAADDSGLPNDRFFAVRPEGSVSTLKIQRTERGDSAVYLCASSRDRQDTQYFGPGTRLTVL.